The 25 T cell receptor beta chains below were found in one sample sequenced in a study of blood T cell repertoires in COVID-19. Libraries were prepared by immunoSEQ multiplex PCR; TCRdb keeps only in-frame clonotypes and omits some of them. The sample carries 200,000 to 250,000 clones, about 86% recorded once. Sequences were obtained from PBMCs or T cells enriched from blood (not recorded which). All receptors derive from a woman aged 45-65 years in a cohort exposed to, infected with or recovered from COVID-19 (not recorded which).

The V gene is TRBV12-3 or TRBV12-4, the J gene TRBJ1-1, with 7 bases lining up with TRBD1. Trimming took 6 bases from V and 4 from J; bases not matched to a gene: 5. The CDR3 length is 13 residues. The CDR3 DNA reads as TGTGCCAGCAGCCTCACAGGGGCCACTGAAGCTTTCTTT. Translated: CASSLTGATEAFF.

The gene calls are TRBV19 and TRBJ1-6; the D is unclear. This CDR3 spans 13 amino acids. Germline assignment: CDR1 LNHDA and CDR2 SQIVND (reference sequence). The V end lost 7 bases, the J end lost 7 bases, and 11 bases lay between the germline ends. CDR3 in amino acids: CASTGIRNSPLHF. In DNA, the CDR3 is TGTGCCAGTACGGGGATTCGGAATTCACCCCTCCACTTT.

The chain recombines TRBV30 with TRBJ1-5; D ambiguous. The CDR3 has 13 amino acids. Trimming removed 2 bases at V and 4 bases at J, with 9 bases between. Germline assignment: CDR1 GTSNPN and CDR2 SVGIG (reference sequence). The CDR3 sequence is CAWSSWENQPQHF. The CDR3 DNA reads as TGTGCCTGGAGTTCTTGGGAGAATCAGCCCCAGCATTTT.

The chain joins TRBV15 to TRBJ1-4; D perhaps matches TRBD1 (5 bases). This CDR3 comprises 14 residues. V was shortened by 3 bases and J by 5 bases, with 10 bases between the two germline ends. Germline values: CDR1 LNHNV, CDR2 YYDKDF (reference sequence). CDR3 sequence reads: CATSRGQRNEKLFF. The DNA for the CDR3 is TGTGCCACCAGCAGGGGGCAAAGAAATGAAAAACTGTTTTTT.

The chain recombines TRBV28 with TRBJ1-5; D may be TRBD1 (5 bases). There are 14 residues in the CDR3. V was trimmed by 8 bases and J by 7 bases, leaving 18 bases between them. The germline CDR1 and CDR2 sequences are MDHEN and SYDVKM. The CDR3 region has the DNA TGTGCCAGCGGCTACATGGGGCTGAGACAGCCCCAGCATTTT. This codes for CASGYMGLRQPQHF.

Note on this clone: Relative to the germline gene, one junction end is altered; a read error may explain this. The rearrangement uses TRBV2 and TRBJ1-1, with a weak D call TRBD1 (6 bases). Germline V gives CDR1 SNHLY, CDR2 FYNNEI. This CDR3 is 12 amino acids long. In nucleotides, the CDR3 is TGTGCCGGCAGGGGCGGGGGCACTGAAGCTTTCTTT. It translates to CAGRGGGTEAFF.

The V gene is TRBV30, the J gene TRBJ1-1, with unresolved D. The germline CDR1 and CDR2 sequences are GTSNPN and SVGIG (reference sequence). The CDR3 spans 16 residues. V shed 2 bases and J shed 3 bases, with 19 bases lying between them. This CDR3 is CAWSLGVRVIDTEAFF. The CDR3 DNA reads as TGTGCCTGGAGTCTGGGAGTACGGGTCATAGACACTGAAGCTTTCTTT.

The genes are TRBV3-1 (or the pseudogene TRBV3-2) and TRBJ2-3; the D gene is possibly TRBD2 (6 bases). The CDR3 sequence is 15 residues long. Trimming took 3 bases from V and 1 from J, leaving 11 bases between them. Germline CDR1 and CDR2: LGHDT and YNNKEL (reference sequence). The CDR3 protein is CASSQPGVGTDTQYF. The CDR3 DNA is TGTGCCAGCAGCCAGCCGGGGGTTGGCACAGATACGCAGTATTTT.

This clone was counted only a few times. The J gene is TRBJ2-3, the V gene TRBV9; TRBD2 matches at 11 bases. The CDR3 has 15 amino acids. J gave up 2 bases and V 2 bases, and 1 base lay outside the gene matches. The germline V gene encodes CDR1 SGDLS and CDR2 YYNGEE. The CDR3 DNA reads TGTGCCAGCAGCGTTAGCGGGGGGGCCACAGATACGCAGTATTTT. Protein product: CASSVSGGATDTQYF.

This rearrangement joins TRBV2 to TRBJ2-5; D is ambiguous. Deletions cut 4 bases from V and 2 bases from J, with 8 bases between. Per the germline V gene, CDR1 is SNHLY and CDR2 is FYNNEI. The CDR3 has 13 amino acids. The CDR3 loop reads CASSGSAQETQYF. CDR3 coding DNA: TGTGCCAGCAGTGGGTCAGCGCAAGAGACCCAGTACTTC.

This clone was found once. The J gene is TRBJ2-2, the V gene TRBV19, with no clear D. Germline CDR1 LNHDA, CDR2 SQIVND (reference sequence). Trimming left V 8 bases short and J 1 base short, with 14 bases between. The CDR3 runs 15 residues. The DNA of the CDR3 is TGTGCCAGTCGCCGCGACTGGAGGAACACCGGGGAGCTGTTTTTT. Its translation is CASRRDWRNTGELFF. Using reference TRBV19 and TRBJ2-2 for the parts outside the CDR3, the full variable domain is DGGITQSPKYLFRKEGQNVTLSCEQNLNHDAMYWYRQDPGQGLRLIYYSQIVNDFQKGDIAEGYSVSREKKESFPLTVTSAQKNPTAFYLCASRRDWRNTGELFFGEGSRLTVL.

The V gene is TRBV5-1, the J gene TRBJ2-5; D is perhaps TRBD1 (5 bases). The CDR3 is 13 residues long. Trimming removed 3 bases at V and 5 bases at J, with 11 bases between. Germline loops: CDR1 SGHRS, CDR2 YFSETQ. The CDR3: CASSYTGGETQYF. The CDR3 DNA sequence: TGCGCCAGCAGCTACACAGGTGGGGAGACCCAGTACTTC.

The V and J genes are TRBV5-1 and TRBJ2-1; tentatively, D is TRBD2 (5 bases). CDR1 and CDR2 from the germline V gene are SGHRS and YFSETQ. Deletions cut 0 bases from V and 6 bases from J, with 7 bases between. This CDR3 has 13 amino acids. The DNA for the CDR3 is TGCGCCAGCAGCTTGGAGGCGGGCAATGAGCAGTTCTTC. It codes for CASSLEAGNEQFF.

This chain links TRBV7-9 with TRBJ2-3; possible D gene TRBD2, 5 bases. Germline V gene data show CDR1 as SEHNR and CDR2 as FQNEAQ (reference sequence). V was trimmed by 8 bases and J by 0 bases, leaving 21 bases between them. The CDR3 runs 17 residues. Here the CDR3 DNA reads TGTGCCAGCCTAGCTCTATCTGGGCGGCCTAGCACAGATACGCAGTATTTT. It is translated as CASLALSGRPSTDTQYF.

The chain uses TRBV4-2 and TRBJ2-2; tentative D call: TRBD1 (6 bases). V lost 1 base and J 5 bases, leaving 14 bases between the germline ends. The CDR3 totals 16 residues. Germline CDR1 and CDR2: LGHNA and YNFKEQ. This CDR3 reads CASSQVVLGGTGELFF. DNA for the CDR3: TGTGCCAGCAGCCAAGTCGTCCTAGGGGGAACCGGGGAGCTGTTTTTT.

This sequence joins TRBV5-8 and TRBJ2-7; D gene unclear. This CDR3 is 13 amino acids long. V was cut by 2 bases and J by 1 base, with 7 bases left in between. Germline V lookup: CDR1 SGHTS, CDR2 YDEGEE. Here the CDR3 reads CASSLYRSYEQYF. Here the CDR3 DNA reads TGTGCCAGCAGCTTATACAGATCCTACGAGCAGTACTTC. Full variable domain (outside the CDR3, taken from reference TRBV5-8 and TRBJ2-7): EAGVTQSPTHLIKTRGQQATLRCSPISGHTSVYWYQQALGLGLQFLLWYDEGEERNRGNFPPRFSGRQFPNYSSELNVNALELEDSALYLCASSLYRSYEQYFGPGTRLTVT.

The chain couples TRBV4-1 to TRBJ1-2, with 12 bases lining up with TRBD1. V lost 4 bases and J lost 7; bases outside the gene matches: 7. The V gene's germline CDR1 is MGHRA and CDR2 YSYEKL. The CDR3 has 15 amino acids. The CDR3 is CASSLEGQGAVGYTF. The CDR3, as DNA: TGCGCCAGCAGCCTGGAGGGACAGGGGGCCGTTGGCTACACCTTC.

The rearrangement joins TRBV7-3 to TRBJ2-3; D is uncertain. CDR1 SGHTA and CDR2 FQGTGA come from the germline V gene. The CDR3 is 13 amino acids. The V gene lost 5 bases and the J gene lost 0 bases, with 6 bases spanning the gap. For the CDR3, the DNA is TGTGCCAGCAGCCCACAGAGCACAGATACGCAGTATTTT. Its translation is CASSPQSTDTQYF.

The chain combines TRBV7-2 with TRBJ1-4, with unresolved D. Trimming stripped 3 bases from V and 4 bases from J, with 12 bases between. The CDR3 covers 15 residues. Germline CDR1 and CDR2: SGHTA and FQGNSA. CDR3 nucleotides: TGTGCCAGCAGCTTGGAGGTTGCGGGTAATGAAAAACTGTTTTTT. Amino acids: CASSLEVAGNEKLFF.

The chain recombines TRBV6-1 with TRBJ1-5, with 10 bases identical to TRBD1. V was clipped by 4 bases and J by 2 bases; unmatched bases: 5. Germline assignment: CDR1 MNHNS and CDR2 SASEGT. The CDR3 has 16 residues. The CDR3 bases are TGTGCCAGCAGTGGGGACAGGGGCATAGGCAATCAGCCCCAGCATTTT. It encodes CASSGDRGIGNQPQHF.

This clone was counted between two and nine times. The chain joins TRBV19 to TRBJ1-6, with 9 nucleotides matching TRBD1. Looked up from germline, CDR1 is LNHDA and CDR2 is SQIVND (reference sequence). J gave up 3 bases and V 2 bases, and 2 bases lay outside the gene matches. CDR3 length: 16 residues. In nucleotides, the CDR3 is TGTGCCAGTAGTATACTGACAGGGGGCTATAATTCACCCCTCCACTTT. This encodes CASSILTGGYNSPLHF.

On this clone itself: At one end, the junction sequence differs from germline, possibly due to a read error. The gene calls are TRBV18 and TRBJ1-5, with a weak D call TRBD1 (5 bases). In germline, CDR1 is KGHSH, CDR2 LQKENI. CDR3 length: 13 amino acids. The CDR3 DNA is TGTGCCAGCTCACCCGGGGGAAATCGGCCCCAGCATTTT. Translated, it gives CASSPGGNRPQHF.

The J gene is TRBJ1-2, the V gene TRBV11-2; 9 nucleotides align to TRBD1. J gave up 2 bases and V 1 base, and 8 bases lay outside the gene matches. This CDR3 contains 17 residues. CDR1 SGHAT and CDR2 FQNNGV come from the germline V gene. This chain's CDR3 is CASSLGGTGQKNYGYTF. The CDR3 DNA follows: TGTGCCAGCAGCTTAGGAGGGACAGGGCAAAAGAACTATGGCTACACCTTC.

The rearrangement joins TRBV28 to TRBJ2-3; 8 nucleotides agree with TRBD1. V lost 6 bases, J lost 3 bases, and 8 bases stayed unmatched. The germline gives CDR1 MDHEN, CDR2 SYDVKM. This CDR3 contains 15 residues. The CDR3 protein is CASSLRTGMTDTQYF. CDR3 nucleotides: TGTGCCAGCAGCCTTCGGACAGGGATGACAGATACGCAGTATTTT.

V gene TRBV5-1 combines with J gene TRBJ1-5; D possibly corresponds to TRBD1 (6 bases). The germline CDR1 and CDR2 sequences are SGHRS and YFSETQ. The V gene lost 1 base and the J gene lost 5 bases, with 10 bases spanning the gap. This CDR3 is built from 14 residues. The CDR3, as DNA: TGCGCCAGCAGCTTGAGGGGGGGACATCAGCCCCAGCATTTT. Translating gives CASSLRGGHQPQHF.